These T cell receptor beta chains were read from a single sample in a study of T-cell reconstitution after alpha-beta-depleted transplantation in children. Each CDR3 protein gets one entry after TCRdb re-called the PCR reads with MiXCR. The data hold around 450,000 distinct CDR3 sequences, with roughly 16% observed a single time. Sequenced here: PBMCs, mostly from graft donor cells, sampled 360 days after TCRalphabeta/CD19-depleted stem cell transplant. These receptors originate from a boy in the first two years of life who had a stem cell transplant for Wiskott-Aldrich syndrome, so the T cells may come from the graft donor. Both conserved end residues are part of each CDR3.

CDR3 protein: CASRLDRREVSQETQYF
J gene: TRBJ2-5
V gene: TRBV12-3/TRBV12-4

CDR3 protein: CASSFPPSINEQFF
J gene: TRBJ2-1
V gene: TRBV12-3/TRBV12-4

CDR3 protein: CASSPQSEQFF
J gene: TRBJ2-1
V gene: TRBV18

CDR3 protein: CASRTLTGVTQYF
J gene: TRBJ2-5
V gene: TRBV11-2

CDR3 protein: CASSLRVRVVRQETQYF
J gene: TRBJ2-5
V gene: TRBV5-1

CDR3 protein: CASSYGPNTGELFF
J gene: TRBJ2-2
V gene: TRBV5-5

CDR3 protein: CASSLVSAGGEDEQFF
J gene: TRBJ2-1
V gene: TRBV7-2

CDR3 protein: CAIGTSGSTDTQYF
J gene: TRBJ2-3
V gene: TRBV10-3

CDR3 protein: CSVDMGLTLAGGPWTQYF
J gene: TRBJ2-5
V gene: TRBV29-1

CDR3 protein: CASSFGTGRGYTF
J gene: TRBJ1-2
V gene: TRBV12-3/TRBV12-4

CDR3 protein: CASSDSALAEKTDTQYF
J gene: TRBJ2-3
V gene: TRBV2

CDR3 protein: CATSRDRGIRNTEAFF
J gene: TRBJ1-1
V gene: TRBV15

CDR3 protein: CSAPGTSGRAGTDTQYF
J gene: TRBJ2-3
V gene: TRBV20-1

CDR3 protein: CSAKDYTDTQYF
J gene: TRBJ2-3
V gene: TRBV20-1

CDR3 protein: CASSPLQQGSSYNEQFF
J gene: TRBJ2-1
V gene: TRBV18

CDR3 protein: CASSLALRQGETQYF
J gene: TRBJ2-5
V gene: TRBV12-3/TRBV12-4

CDR3 protein: CASSLTGTPVEQYF
J gene: TRBJ2-7
V gene: TRBV3-1

CDR3 protein: CASSFRGASNTGELFF
J gene: TRBJ2-2
V gene: TRBV12-3/TRBV12-4

CDR3 protein: CASSRHWLDEQYF
J gene: TRBJ2-7
V gene: TRBV23-1

CDR3 protein: CASSLRVRTDNEQFF
J gene: TRBJ2-1
V gene: TRBV12-3/TRBV12-4

CDR3 protein: CATSDPPTGRDEQFF
J gene: TRBJ2-1
V gene: TRBV24-1

CDR3 protein: CASSGGPGGELFF
J gene: TRBJ2-2
V gene: TRBV2

CDR3 protein: CATSEFPLGLAHEQFF
J gene: TRBJ2-1
V gene: TRBV24-1

CDR3 protein: CASSQARGVRSPLHF
J gene: TRBJ1-6
V gene: TRBV14

CDR3 protein: CASSWGRSGRASDTQYF
J gene: TRBJ2-3
V gene: TRBV5-1

CDR3 protein: CASGLVDRTSGGGHTGELFF
J gene: TRBJ2-2
V gene: TRBV12-5

CDR3 protein: CASTWTGTMGETQYF
J gene: TRBJ2-5
V gene: TRBV7-2

CDR3 protein: CASSQDSWTGIEAEQYF
J gene: TRBJ2-7
V gene: TRBV4-3

CDR3 protein: CASSLLGPSSYEQYF
J gene: TRBJ2-7
V gene: TRBV5-1

CDR3 protein: CASSPGTRGDIQYF
J gene: TRBJ2-4
V gene: TRBV6-1

CDR3 protein: CSVSQGENIQYF
J gene: TRBJ2-4
V gene: TRBV29-1

CDR3 protein: CASTYRGVDEQFF
J gene: TRBJ2-1
V gene: TRBV2

CDR3 protein: CASSQGTRTTNEQFF
J gene: TRBJ2-1
V gene: TRBV3-1

CDR3 protein: CSAKEAGRYNEQFF
J gene: TRBJ2-1
V gene: TRBV20-1

CDR3 protein: CASSVGQSFYEQYF
J gene: TRBJ2-7
V gene: TRBV9

CDR3 protein: CASWEEGSYEQYF
J gene: TRBJ2-7
V gene: TRBV7-9

CDR3 protein: CASSIGQIQETQYF
J gene: TRBJ2-5
V gene: TRBV19

CDR3 protein: CASSLRGQVFYEQYF
J gene: TRBJ2-7
V gene: TRBV12-3/TRBV12-4

CDR3 protein: CSATLPRLTTHTDTQYF
J gene: TRBJ2-3
V gene: TRBV20-1

CDR3 protein: CASSFRPGALSGANVLTF
J gene: TRBJ2-6
V gene: TRBV5-5

CDR3 protein: CASSLGTVEAFF
J gene: TRBJ1-1
V gene: TRBV12-3/TRBV12-4

CDR3 protein: CASSRGQSLAQYF
J gene: TRBJ2-5
V gene: TRBV11-2

CDR3 protein: CASTRRTYPKWGDTQYF
J gene: TRBJ2-3
V gene: TRBV7-2

CDR3 protein: CSARGLAGEEYNEQFF
J gene: TRBJ2-1
V gene: TRBV20-1

CDR3 protein: CASSPGTGGLNIQYF
J gene: TRBJ2-4
V gene: TRBV27

CDR3 protein: CAIGLQETQYF
J gene: TRBJ2-5
V gene: TRBV10-3

CDR3 protein: CSARRTSGGILDTQYF
J gene: TRBJ2-3
V gene: TRBV20-1

CDR3 protein: CATRVGANQPQHF
J gene: TRBJ1-5
V gene: TRBV15

CDR3 protein: CSARPPLAGVYGGELFF
J gene: TRBJ2-2
V gene: TRBV20-1

CDR3 protein: CASSSPFLAERTEEQFF
J gene: TRBJ2-1
V gene: TRBV28

CDR3 protein: CASSELQWPAHEQYF
J gene: TRBJ2-7
V gene: TRBV10-1

CDR3 protein: CSVEELVGNIQYF
J gene: TRBJ2-4
V gene: TRBV29-1

CDR3 protein: CASSLLAGVGYEQYF
J gene: TRBJ2-7
V gene: TRBV5-6

CDR3 protein: CASSYVAASSYNEQFF
J gene: TRBJ2-1
V gene: TRBV4-3

CDR3 protein: CASSQGLAGGGETQYF
J gene: TRBJ2-5
V gene: TRBV4-2

CDR3 protein: CAISGAVTGELFF
J gene: TRBJ2-2
V gene: TRBV10-3

CDR3 protein: CATSDSGQGGEKLFF
J gene: TRBJ1-4
V gene: TRBV24-1

CDR3 protein: CASSLGDRTTYEQYF
J gene: TRBJ2-7
V gene: TRBV7-2

CDR3 protein: CASSVGNQGAQYF
J gene: TRBJ2-5
V gene: TRBV9